A single sample is the source of the 20 T cell receptor beta chains below, sequenced in a study of control samples from healthy donors and cancer patients. Sequencing was performed with immunoSEQ multiplex PCR; in TCRdb, only in-frame clones are kept and a portion is missing. The top ten clones hold about 8.5% of a sample with 170,000 or so clones, approximately 94% of them seen once. Sequencing was carried out using blood. Receptors were obtained from a woman between 35 and 50 years old in good health.

V and J are TRBV7-2 and TRBJ2-7, with TRBD1 matching 9 bases. The CDR3 is 15 amino acids. Trimming removed 1 base from V and 2 bases from J; junction bases left unmatched: 3. Germline CDR1 is SGHTA and CDR2 is FQGNSA. CDR3 sequence: CASSLGDRGTYEQYF. Written as DNA, the CDR3 is TGTGCCAGCAGCTTAGGAGACAGGGGGACCTACGAGCAGTACTTC.

V gene TRBV4-3 combines with J gene TRBJ1-3; 7 bases match TRBD1. Unmatched junction bases numbered 5, after V lost 0 bases and J lost 0 bases. The CDR3 length is 17 residues. The germline CDR1 and CDR2 sequences are LGHNA and YSLEER. The CDR3 sequence is CASSQEGGRHSGNTIYF. The CDR3 region has the DNA TGCGCCAGCAGCCAAGAAGGGGGCAGGCACTCTGGAAACACCATATATTTT.

V usage is TRBV6-6 and J usage is TRBJ2-3; a weak D match, TRBD1 (6 bases). This CDR3 is built from 15 residues. Trimming cost V 6 bases and J 1 base, with 14 bases left between them. Germline CDR1 reads MNHNY; CDR2 reads SVGAGI (reference sequence). CDR3 loop: CASSETGKGTDTQYF. The CDR3 DNA reads as TGTGCCAGCAGCGAAACAGGGAAGGGCACAGATACGCAGTATTTT.

The chain uses TRBV9 and TRBJ1-1; TRBD1 agrees at 9 bases. Germline-derived CDR1 and CDR2 are SGDLS and YYNGEE. This CDR3 spans 15 amino acids. Trimming cost V 4 bases and J 4 bases; bases outside gene matches: 8. The DNA for the CDR3 is TGTGCCAGCAGCTCTTCCGGGACAGGGTTCACTGAAGCTTTCTTT. The encoded protein is CASSSSGTGFTEAFF.

J is TRBJ2-5 and V is TRBV5-1; 7 nucleotides line up with TRBD2. V shed 5 bases, J shed 1 base, and the junction held 8 bases outside the gene matches. Looked up from germline, CDR1 is SGHRS and CDR2 is YFSETQ. The CDR3 contains 15 residues. This CDR3 reads CASSGKRGVQETQYF. CDR3 coding DNA: TGCGCCAGCAGTGGAAAGCGGGGCGTCCAAGAGACCCAGTACTTC.

The V gene is TRBV5-1, the J gene TRBJ2-4; no definite D call. Trimming cost V 0 bases and J 9 bases, with 10 bases left between them. Germline V gene data show CDR1 as SGHRS and CDR2 as YFSETQ. CDR3 length: 13 residues. CDR3 in DNA: TGCGCCAGCAGCTTGGAGCGCCCTTCCATTCAGTACTTC. Protein product: CASSLERPSIQYF.

The chain links TRBV6-5 to TRBJ1-1; 10 nucleotides align to TRBD1. The CDR3 runs to 16 residues. The V gene's germline CDR1 is MNHEY and CDR2 SVGAGI. J lost 3 bases, V lost 4 bases, and 8 bases had no gene match. In DNA form, the CDR3 reads TGTGCCAGCAGTTTCTATGGTGGACAGGGGGACACTGAAGCTTTCTTT. This gives the protein CASSFYGGQGDTEAFF.

The V gene is TRBV12-3 or TRBV12-4, the J gene TRBJ2-7; 9 bases align to TRBD1. This CDR3 has 12 amino acids. Trimming removed 6 bases from V and 9 bases from J; junction bases left unmatched: 6. CDR3 protein: CASSPGQGSQYF. CDR3 in DNA: TGTGCCAGCAGCCCCGGACAGGGGTCGCAGTACTTC.

This chain joins TRBV5-5 and TRBJ1-1; weak D call: TRBD1 (6 bases). The length of the CDR3 is 18 residues. V was trimmed by 4 bases and J by 1 base, leaving 23 bases between them. Germline CDR1 SGHKS, CDR2 YYEKEE (reference sequence). This CDR3 is CASSLRAGQGPKNTEAFF. CDR3 sequence (DNA): TGTGCCAGCAGCCTAAGAGCGGGACAAGGTCCCAAGAACACTGAAGCTTTCTTT.

The chain combines TRBV4-3 with TRBJ2-7; tentatively, D is TRBD2 (7 bases). The CDR3 is 19 amino acids. Germline assignment: CDR1 LGHNA and CDR2 YSLEER. Trimming left V 0 bases short and J 4 bases short, with 25 bases between. The CDR3 reads CASSQDPHRGGSFWYEQYF. The CDR3, as DNA: TGCGCCAGCAGCCAAGATCCCCATAGGGGGGGGAGTTTTTGGTACGAGCAGTACTTC.

The chain combines TRBV27 with TRBJ1-5; D gene uncertain. V was trimmed by 5 bases and J by 3 bases, leaving 14 bases between them. Germline V gene lookup returns CDR1 MNHEY and CDR2 SMNVEV (reference sequence). This CDR3 is 15 amino acids long. CDR3: CASSESPRVNQPQHF. CDR3 coding DNA: TGTGCCAGCAGTGAATCCCCGAGGGTCAATCAGCCCCAGCATTTT.

V and J are TRBV19 and TRBJ1-1, with D possibly TRBD1 on 5 matching bases. V was trimmed by 7 bases and J by 5 bases, leaving 17 bases between them. This CDR3 has 14 residues. Germline loops: CDR1 LNHDA, CDR2 SQIVND (reference sequence). The CDR3 region is CASISPQGRTEAFF. CDR3 in DNA: TGTGCCAGTATCTCACCCCAGGGCCGGACTGAAGCTTTCTTT.

The chain has TRBV19 and TRBJ2-1; 8 bases match TRBD2. CDR1 and CDR2 from the germline V gene are LNHDA and SQIVND (reference sequence). This CDR3 contains 14 residues. Trimming at V came to 11 bases and at J to 1 base, leaving 7 bases not matched to a gene. Here the CDR3 DNA reads TGTGCCGTACGCGGGGGGAGTTCCTACAATGAGCAGTTCTTC. Its protein product is CAVRGGSSYNEQFF.

Only a few counts were recorded for this clone. This sequence joins TRBV7-3 and TRBJ1-6; no clear D gene. V lost 6 bases to trimming and J lost 6 bases, with 9 bases between them. Germline-derived CDR1 and CDR2 are SGHTA and FQGTGA. The CDR3 is made up of 13 amino acids. The CDR3 here is CASREDFNSPLHF. CDR3 DNA: TGTGCCAGCAGGGAGGATTTTAATTCACCCCTCCACTTT.

V is TRBV6-6 and J is TRBJ2-6; the D is unclear. In germline, CDR1 is MNHNY, CDR2 SVGAGI (reference sequence). This CDR3 spans 14 amino acids. V dropped 7 bases and J dropped 1 base, with 8 bases sitting between them. The CDR3 DNA reads TGTGCCAGCAATAGAGCGTCTGGGGCCAACGTCCTGACTTTC. Protein sequence: CASNRASGANVLTF.

In this sample, this clone turned up once. The V and J genes are TRBV7-2 and TRBJ2-7; perhaps D is TRBD1 or TRBD2 (7 bases each). Between the trimmed V and J ends, which lost 5 bases and 0 bases, there was a span of 14 bases. From germline, CDR1 is SGHTA and CDR2 FQGNSA. The CDR3 is 15 amino acids. The CDR3 DNA sequence: TGTGCCAGCAGCCCCCAGGGGGGGAGCTCCTACGAGCAGTACTTC. The encoded protein is CASSPQGGSSYEQYF.

The chain uses TRBV19 and TRBJ1-1, with TRBD1 as a possible D gene (6 bases). Between the trimmed V and J ends, which lost 6 bases and 4 bases, there was a span of 30 bases. The CDR3 has 19 residues. CDR1 and CDR2 from the germline V gene are LNHDA and SQIVND (reference sequence). The CDR3 protein is CASRPPRRGGVRLATEAFF. CDR3 coding DNA: TGTGCCAGTAGGCCGCCAAGGAGGGGGGGGGTAAGGTTGGCCACTGAAGCTTTCTTT.

The genes are TRBV5-4 and TRBJ1-1; 7 bases fit TRBD1. This CDR3 has 14 residues. The J segment lost 6 bases and the V segment lost 1 base, leaving 6 bases of the junction unmatched. The germline gives CDR1 SGHNT, CDR2 YYREEE (reference sequence). The DNA for the CDR3 is TGTGCCAGCAGCTTGATCGACAGGGAGTCTGAAGCTTTCTTT. Its protein product is CASSLIDRESEAFF.

The chain employs TRBV4-3 and TRBJ2-5, with TRBD2 identical over 13 bases. The CDR3 runs to 17 residues. The germline V gene has CDR1 LGHNA and CDR2 YSLEER. The V segment lost 3 bases and the J segment 4 bases; nucleotides outside the gene matches: 8. The CDR3 is CASSQTSGRPPAETQYF. CDR3 bases: TGCGCCAGCAGCCAGACTAGCGGGAGGCCTCCAGCAGAGACCCAGTACTTC.

The gene calls are TRBV27 and TRBJ1-3; 7 bases are shared with TRBD1. The germline gives CDR1 MNHEY, CDR2 SMNVEV (reference sequence). The junction had 8 bases not matched to a gene; V was cut back by 10 bases and J by 2 bases. The CDR3 has 14 residues. CDR3 amino acids: CATGPGTAGNTIYF. CDR3 coding DNA: TGTGCCACCGGGCCCGGGACAGCTGGAAACACCATATATTTT.